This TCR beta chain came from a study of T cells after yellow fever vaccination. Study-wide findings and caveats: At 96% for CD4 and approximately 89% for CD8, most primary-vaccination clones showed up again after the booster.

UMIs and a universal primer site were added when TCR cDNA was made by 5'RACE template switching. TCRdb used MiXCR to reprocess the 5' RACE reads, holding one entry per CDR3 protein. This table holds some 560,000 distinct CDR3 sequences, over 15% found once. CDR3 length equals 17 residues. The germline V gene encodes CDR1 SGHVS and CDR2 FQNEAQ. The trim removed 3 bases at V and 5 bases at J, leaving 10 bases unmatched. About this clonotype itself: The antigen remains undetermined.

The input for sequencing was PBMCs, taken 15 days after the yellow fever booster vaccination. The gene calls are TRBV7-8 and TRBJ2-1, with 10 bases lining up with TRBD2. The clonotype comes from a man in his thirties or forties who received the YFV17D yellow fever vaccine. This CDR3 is CASSFGLRGLAHNEQFF. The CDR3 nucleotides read TGTGCCAGCAGCTTCGGCTTGAGGGGACTAGCGCACAATGAGCAGTTCTTC.